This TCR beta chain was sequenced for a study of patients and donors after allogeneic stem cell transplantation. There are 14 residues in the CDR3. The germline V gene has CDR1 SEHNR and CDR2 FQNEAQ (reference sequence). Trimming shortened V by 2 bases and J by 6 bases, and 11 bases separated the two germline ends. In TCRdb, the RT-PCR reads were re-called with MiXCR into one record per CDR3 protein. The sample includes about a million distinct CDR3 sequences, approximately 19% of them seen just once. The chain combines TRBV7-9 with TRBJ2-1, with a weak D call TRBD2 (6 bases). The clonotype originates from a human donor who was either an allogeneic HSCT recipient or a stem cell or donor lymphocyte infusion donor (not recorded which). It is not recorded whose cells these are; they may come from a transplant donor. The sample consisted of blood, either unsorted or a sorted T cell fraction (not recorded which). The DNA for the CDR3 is TGTGCCAGCAGCTTAATGTTCGGGGGCAATGAGCAGTTCTTC. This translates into CASSLMFGGNEQFF.